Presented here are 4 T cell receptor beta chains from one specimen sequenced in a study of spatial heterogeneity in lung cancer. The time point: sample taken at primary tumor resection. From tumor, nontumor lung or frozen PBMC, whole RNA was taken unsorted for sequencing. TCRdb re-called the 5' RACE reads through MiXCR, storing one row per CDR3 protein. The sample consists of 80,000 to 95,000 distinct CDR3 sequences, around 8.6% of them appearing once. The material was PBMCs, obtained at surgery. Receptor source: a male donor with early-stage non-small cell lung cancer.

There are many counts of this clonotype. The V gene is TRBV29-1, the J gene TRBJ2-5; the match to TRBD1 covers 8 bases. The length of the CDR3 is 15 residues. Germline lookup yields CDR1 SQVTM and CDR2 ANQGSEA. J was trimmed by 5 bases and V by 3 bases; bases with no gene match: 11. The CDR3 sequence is CSVEGSRGLMETQYF. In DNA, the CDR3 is TGCAGCGTTGAGGGGTCCAGGGGGCTTATGGAGACCCAGTACTTC. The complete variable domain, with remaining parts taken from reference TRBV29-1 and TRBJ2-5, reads SAVISQKPSRDICQRGTSLTIQCQVDSQVTMMFWYRQQPGQSLTLIATANQGSEATYESGFVIDKFPISRPNLTFSTLTVSNMSPEDSSIYLCSVEGSRGLMETQYFGPGTRLLVL.

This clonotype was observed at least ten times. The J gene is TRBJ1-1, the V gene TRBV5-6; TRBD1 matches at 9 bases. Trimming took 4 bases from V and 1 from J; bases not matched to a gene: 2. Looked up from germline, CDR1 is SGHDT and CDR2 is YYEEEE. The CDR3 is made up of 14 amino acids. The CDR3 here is CASSLQGANTEAFF. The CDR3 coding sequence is TGTGCCAGCAGCCTACAGGGGGCGAACACTGAAGCTTTCTTT.

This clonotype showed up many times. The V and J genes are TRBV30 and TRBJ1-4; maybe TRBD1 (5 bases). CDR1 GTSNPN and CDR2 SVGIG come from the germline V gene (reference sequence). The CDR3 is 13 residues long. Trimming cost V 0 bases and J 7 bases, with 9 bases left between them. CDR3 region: CAWSVRGREKLFF. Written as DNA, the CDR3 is TGTGCCTGGAGTGTAAGGGGCCGTGAAAAACTGTTTTTT.

The CDR3: CASSPGTKNTGELFF. CDR3 nucleotide sequence: TGCGCCAGCAGCCCCGGGACAAAGAACACCGGGGAGCTGTTTTTT. J is TRBJ2-2 and V is TRBV5-1; tentatively, D is TRBD1 (6 bases). This CDR3 is built from 15 residues. Trimming shortened V by 4 bases and J by 1 base, and 11 bases separated the two germline ends. CDR1 and CDR2 from the germline V gene are SGHRS and YFSETQ.